The 22 T cell receptor beta chains in this list originate from one sample, sequenced in a study of control samples from healthy donors and cancer patients. The data were produced by immunoSEQ multiplex PCR, yet TCRdb's version contains in-frame clones alone and is incomplete. The repertoire holds approximately 90,000 clones, with around four fifths as singletons. Sequencing was done on a sample of blood. Receptor source: a man aged 25-45 years in good health.

V gene TRBV19 combines with J gene TRBJ1-5, with D possibly TRBD1 on 6 matching bases. The V gene lost 3 bases and the J gene lost 7 bases, with 13 bases spanning the gap. The germline CDR1 and CDR2 sequences are LNHDA and SQIVND (reference sequence). This CDR3 contains 14 residues. CDR3 nucleotide sequence: TGTGCCAGTAGTATGGACGGGACAACCCAGCCCCAGCATTTT. Translated, it gives CASSMDGTTQPQHF. Full variable domain (missing parts from reference TRBV19 and TRBJ1-5): DGGITQSPKYLFRKEGQNVTLSCEQNLNHDAMYWYRQDPGQGLRLIYYSQIVNDFQKGDIAEGYSVSREKKESFPLTVTSAQKNPTAFYLCASSMDGTTQPQHFGDGTRLSIL.

The chain employs TRBV5-4 and TRBJ2-7, with unresolved D. The CDR3 consists of 11 residues. The germline V gene has CDR1 SGHNT and CDR2 YYREEE (reference sequence). V shed 2 bases and J shed 7 bases, with 7 bases lying between them. DNA for the CDR3: TGTGCCAGCAGCTTAGGGTTTGAGCAGTACTTC. Translating gives CASSLGFEQYF.

This chain uses TRBV11-2 with TRBJ2-3; D remains ambiguous. The V gene's germline CDR1 is SGHAT and CDR2 FQNNGV. V was shortened by 1 base and J by 2 bases, with 13 bases between the two germline ends. CDR3 size: 16 residues. The CDR3 sequence: CASSLGASPSTDTQYF. The CDR3 coding sequence is TGTGCCAGCAGCTTAGGGGCGAGTCCCTCCACAGATACGCAGTATTTT.

This clone was counted between two and nine times. CDR3 in DNA: TGTGCCAGCAGTTTTGAGGGTTACGAGCAGTACTTC. Translation gives CASSFEGYEQYF. The chain has TRBV12-3 or TRBV12-4 and TRBJ2-7; tentative D call: TRBD2 (5 bases). The CDR3 totals 12 residues. Trimming took off 3 bases at V and 4 bases at J, with 7 bases between the two ends.

V and J are TRBV19 and TRBJ2-7; D is unclear. The CDR3 consists of 15 residues. Germline CDR1 LNHDA, CDR2 SQIVND (reference sequence). Trimming pared 4 bases from V and 4 bases from J, leaving 17 bases between. This chain's CDR3 is CASSTLPSGKYEQYF. The DNA for the CDR3 is TGTGCCAGTAGTACCCTCCCGAGTGGAAAGTACGAGCAGTACTTC.

V gene TRBV6-5 combines with J gene TRBJ2-5, with 12 bases that match TRBD1. Germline V gives CDR1 MNHEY, CDR2 SVGAGI. The CDR3 runs to 15 residues. The ends lost 8 bases at V and 4 bases at J; junction bases unmatched: 8. The CDR3 bases are TGTGCCAGCTCCCAGGGACAGGGGGCATCAGAGACCCAGTACTTC. Its translation is CASSQGQGASETQYF.

The genes are TRBV6-5 and TRBJ1-3; D not resolved. From germline, CDR1 is MNHEY and CDR2 SVGAGI. CDR3 size: 14 residues. Trimming shortened V by 5 bases and J by 0 bases, and 8 bases separated the two germline ends. The CDR3 spells CASSTGSSGNTIYF. DNA of the CDR3: TGTGCCAGCAGTACCGGGTCCTCTGGAAACACCATATATTTT.

The CDR3 loop reads CASSFRRGPQHF. The CDR3 nucleotides are TGTGCCAGCAGCTTTCGAAGGGGGCCCCAGCATTTT. This rearrangement joins TRBV7-9 to TRBJ1-5, with D perhaps TRBD1 (5 bases). V shed 3 bases and J shed 9 bases, with 9 bases lying between them. Germline values: CDR1 SEHNR, CDR2 FQNEAQ (reference sequence). CDR3 length equals 12 residues.

The rearrangement uses TRBV6-6 and TRBJ1-6; D gene ambiguous. V dropped 6 bases and J dropped 9 bases, with 15 bases sitting between them. Germline CDR1 is MNHNY and CDR2 is SVGAGI (reference sequence). The CDR3 covers 14 residues. CDR3 sequence: CASSPIPLASPLHF. CDR3 bases: TGTGCCAGCAGCCCGATTCCCCTAGCTTCACCCCTCCACTTT.

This chain uses TRBV3-1 (or the pseudogene TRBV3-2) with TRBJ2-3, with 9 bases aligning to TRBD2. Trimming removed 1 base from V and 2 bases from J; junction bases left unmatched: 4. CDR1 is LGHDT, CDR2 YNNKEL, per germline (reference sequence). The CDR3 loop spans 16 amino acids. The CDR3 is CASSQGSGRTTDTQYF. The CDR3 DNA reads TGTGCCAGCAGCCAAGGGAGCGGGAGGACCACAGATACGCAGTATTTT.

V is TRBV7-8 and J is TRBJ1-2; TRBD1 matches 9 bases. CDR3 length equals 15 residues. Germline CDR1 is SGHVS and CDR2 is FQNEAQ. Losses at the gene ends were 5 bases for V and 3 bases for J; bases not matched to a gene: 7. CDR3 protein: CASSPFDRGDYGYTF. CDR3 DNA: TGTGCCAGCAGCCCCTTTGACAGGGGGGACTATGGCTACACCTTC.

The chain joins TRBV3-1 (or the pseudogene TRBV3-2) to TRBJ2-1; 9 bases fit TRBD1. Trimming took 3 bases from V and 5 from J; bases not matched to a gene: 5. The CDR3 is made up of 15 amino acids. Germline loops: CDR1 LGHDT, CDR2 YNNKEL (reference sequence). The CDR3 region has the DNA TGTGCCAGCAGCCAGGGACAGGGTTTCGACAATGAGCAGTTCTTC. Translated: CASSQGQGFDNEQFF.

The J gene is TRBJ2-3, the V gene TRBV5-4, with TRBD1 matching 9 bases. The CDR3 length is 15 residues. Trimming at V came to 3 bases and at J to 1 base, leaving 3 bases not matched to a gene. Germline V CDR1 and CDR2: SGHNT, YYREEE (reference sequence). CDR3 nucleotides: TGTGCCAGCAGCTGGCGGACAGGGGGCACAGATACGCAGTATTTT. Protein product: CASSWRTGGTDTQYF. Full variable domain (remainder filled in from reference TRBV5-4 and TRBJ2-3): ETGVTQSPTHLIKTRGQQVTLRCSSQSGHNTVSWYQQALGQGPQFIFQYYREEENGRGNFPPRFSGLQFPNYSSELNVNALELDDSALYLCASSWRTGGTDTQYFGPGTRLTVL.

The chain couples TRBV30 to TRBJ1-6; 9 bases align to TRBD1. Per germline, CDR1 GTSNPN and CDR2 SVGIG (reference sequence). CDR3 length equals 17 residues. The ends lost 0 bases at V and 5 bases at J; junction bases unmatched: 8. The CDR3 DNA reads as TGTGCCTGGAGTGTAAGGGTCGGGACAGGGAATAATTCACCCCTCCACTTT. It codes for CAWSVRVGTGNNSPLHF.

The chain uses TRBV5-1 and TRBJ2-5, with TRBD2 matching over 7 bases. The CDR3 covers 15 residues. The J segment lost 4 bases and the V segment lost 0 bases, leaving 6 bases of the junction unmatched. Germline V CDR1 and CDR2: SGHRS, YFSETQ. CDR3 loop: CASSLGERESETQYF. Here the CDR3 DNA reads TGCGCCAGCAGCTTGGGAGAGCGGGAATCAGAGACCCAGTACTTC. The complete variable domain, with remaining parts taken from reference TRBV5-1 and TRBJ2-5, reads KAGVTQTPRYLIKTRGQQVTLSCSPISGHRSVSWYQQTPGQGLQFLFEYFSETQRNKGNFPGRFSGRQFSNSRSEMNVSTLELGDSALYLCASSLGERESETQYFGPGTRLLVL.

This clone was recorded once. The chain is built from TRBV19 and TRBJ1-1; 8 nucleotides align to TRBD1. The germline V gene has CDR1 LNHDA and CDR2 SQIVND (reference sequence). The CDR3 length is 14 residues. Trimming at V came to 8 bases and at J to 4 bases, leaving 9 bases not matched to a gene. CDR3 in amino acids: CASQSRGRFTEAFF. Written as DNA, the CDR3 is TGTGCCAGTCAAAGCAGGGGGCGTTTCACTGAAGCTTTCTTT.

V and J are TRBV5-1 and TRBJ2-2; D might be TRBD2 (5 bases). The germline CDR1 and CDR2 sequences are SGHRS and YFSETQ. V shed 4 bases and J shed 5 bases, with 15 bases lying between them. The CDR3 extends over 15 amino acids. CDR3 bases: TGCGCCAGCAGCCCCATTAGCGTGGAAACCGGGGAGCTGTTTTTT. It yields the protein CASSPISVETGELFF.

V and J are TRBV11-2 and TRBJ2-3, with unresolved D. V lost 5 bases and J lost 6, with 6 bases in between. There are 11 residues in the CDR3. In germline, CDR1 is SGHAT, CDR2 FQNNGV. In DNA form, the CDR3 reads TGTGCCAGCAGCCCCCGCGATACGCAGTATTTT. As protein: CASSPRDTQYF. The full variable domain, its missing parts supplied by reference TRBV11-2 and TRBJ2-3, is EAGVAQSPRYKIIEKRQSVAFWCNPISGHATLYWYQQILGQGPKLLIQFQNNGVVDDSQLPKDRFSAERLKGVDSTLKIQPAKLEDSAVYLCASSPRDTQYFGPGTRLTVL.

This clone came up once. The V call is TRBV9, the J call TRBJ2-2; maybe TRBD2 (6 bases). The V and J ends lost 4 bases and 1 base respectively, with 11 bases between them. The germline V gene encodes CDR1 SGDLS and CDR2 YYNGEE. CDR3 length equals 15 residues. CDR3 DNA: TGTGCCAGCAGCCTCCAAGCGGGGAACACCGGGGAGCTGTTTTTT. Protein sequence: CASSLQAGNTGELFF.

This chain joins TRBV4-1 and TRBJ1-5, with 7 bases lining up with TRBD1. Germline V CDR1 and CDR2: MGHRA, YSYEKL. With 0 bases clipped from V and 5 bases from J, the junction kept 4 bases outside the gene matches. The CDR3 contains 15 residues. The CDR3 protein is CASSQDARGYQPQHF. As DNA, the CDR3 is TGCGCCAGCAGCCAAGATGCCAGGGGGTATCAGCCCCAGCATTTT.

This rearrangement joins TRBV11-2 to TRBJ2-2, with D unresolved. Germline values: CDR1 SGHAT, CDR2 FQNNGV. The V gene lost 7 bases and the J gene lost 1 base, with 16 bases spanning the gap. The CDR3 has 16 residues. CDR3 protein: CASKAVGGVNTGELFF. The CDR3 DNA is TGTGCCAGCAAGGCGGTGGGCGGAGTGAACACCGGGGAGCTGTTTTTT.

The rearrangement uses TRBV9 and TRBJ2-3, with D perhaps matching TRBD2 (6 bases). The CDR3 contains 16 residues. Germline V lookup: CDR1 SGDLS, CDR2 YYNGEE. Trimming shortened V by 0 bases and J by 2 bases, and 13 bases separated the two germline ends. This CDR3 is CASSVEGGGDTDTQYF. The CDR3 DNA is TGTGCCAGCAGCGTAGAGGGAGGCGGAGACACAGATACGCAGTATTTT.